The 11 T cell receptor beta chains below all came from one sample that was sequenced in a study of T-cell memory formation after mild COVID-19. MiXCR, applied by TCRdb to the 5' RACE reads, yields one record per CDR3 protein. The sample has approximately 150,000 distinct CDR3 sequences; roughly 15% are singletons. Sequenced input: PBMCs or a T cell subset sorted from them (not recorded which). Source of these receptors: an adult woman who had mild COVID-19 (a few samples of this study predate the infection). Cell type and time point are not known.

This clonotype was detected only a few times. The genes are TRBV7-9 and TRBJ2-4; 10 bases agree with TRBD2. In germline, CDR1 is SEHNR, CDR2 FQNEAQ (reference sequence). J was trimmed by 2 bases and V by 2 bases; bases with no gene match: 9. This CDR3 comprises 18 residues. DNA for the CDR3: TGTGCCAGCAGCTTATATACAGGAGCGGGAGGGTCCAAAAACATTCAGTACTTC. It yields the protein CASSLYTGAGGSKNIQYF.

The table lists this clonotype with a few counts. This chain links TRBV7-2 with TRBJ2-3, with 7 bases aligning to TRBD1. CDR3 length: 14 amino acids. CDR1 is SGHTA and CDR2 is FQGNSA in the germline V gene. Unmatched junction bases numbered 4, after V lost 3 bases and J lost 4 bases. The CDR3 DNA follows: TGTGCCAGCAGCTTCGGGACAGCACCAGATACGCAGTATTTT. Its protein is CASSFGTAPDTQYF.

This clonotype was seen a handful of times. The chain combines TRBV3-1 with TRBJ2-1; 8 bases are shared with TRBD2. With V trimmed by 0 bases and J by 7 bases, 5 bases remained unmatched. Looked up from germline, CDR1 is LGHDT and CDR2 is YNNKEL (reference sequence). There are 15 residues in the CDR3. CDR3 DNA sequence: TGTGCCAGCAGCCAAGATTTGGCTAGCGGGAATGAGCAGTTCTTC. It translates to CASSQDLASGNEQFF.

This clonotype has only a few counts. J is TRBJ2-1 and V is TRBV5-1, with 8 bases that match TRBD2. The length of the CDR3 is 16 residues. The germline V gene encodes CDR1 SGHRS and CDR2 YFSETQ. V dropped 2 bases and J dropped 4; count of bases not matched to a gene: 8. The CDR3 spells CASSFDTRGGYNEQFF. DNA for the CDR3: TGCGCCAGCAGCTTTGACACCCGGGGGGGTTACAATGAGCAGTTCTTC.

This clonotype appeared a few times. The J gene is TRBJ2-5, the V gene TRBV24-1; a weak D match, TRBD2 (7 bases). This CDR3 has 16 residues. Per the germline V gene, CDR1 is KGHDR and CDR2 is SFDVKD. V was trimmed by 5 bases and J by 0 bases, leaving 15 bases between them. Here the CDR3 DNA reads TGTGCCACCAGTGGGACAGCGGGGTGGGACCAAGAGACCCAGTACTTC. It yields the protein CATSGTAGWDQETQYF.

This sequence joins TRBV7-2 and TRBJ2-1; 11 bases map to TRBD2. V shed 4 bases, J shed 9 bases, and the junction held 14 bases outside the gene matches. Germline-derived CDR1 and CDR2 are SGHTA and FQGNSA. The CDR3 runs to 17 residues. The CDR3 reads CASSSSGLSGREGEQFF. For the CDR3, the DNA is TGTGCCAGCAGCTCCAGCGGCCTTAGCGGGAGGGAAGGTGAGCAGTTCTTC.

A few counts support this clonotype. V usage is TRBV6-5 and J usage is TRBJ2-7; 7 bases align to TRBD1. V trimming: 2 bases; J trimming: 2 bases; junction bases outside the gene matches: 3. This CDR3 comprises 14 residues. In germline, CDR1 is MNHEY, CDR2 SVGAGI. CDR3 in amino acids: CASSYDDRAYEQYF. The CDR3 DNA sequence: TGTGCCAGCAGTTACGACGACAGGGCCTACGAGCAGTACTTC.

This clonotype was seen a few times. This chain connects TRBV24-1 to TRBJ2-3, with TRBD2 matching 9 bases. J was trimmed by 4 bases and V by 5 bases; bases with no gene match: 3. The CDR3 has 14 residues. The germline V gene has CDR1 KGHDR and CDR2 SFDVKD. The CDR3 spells CATSGASGADTQYF. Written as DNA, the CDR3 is TGTGCCACCAGTGGGGCTAGCGGGGCAGATACGCAGTATTTT.

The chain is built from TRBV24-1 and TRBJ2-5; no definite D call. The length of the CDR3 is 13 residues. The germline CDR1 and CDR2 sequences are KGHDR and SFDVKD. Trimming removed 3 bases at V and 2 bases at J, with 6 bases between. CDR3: CATSDQIQETQYF. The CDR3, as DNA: TGTGCCACCAGTGATCAGATTCAAGAGACCCAGTACTTC.

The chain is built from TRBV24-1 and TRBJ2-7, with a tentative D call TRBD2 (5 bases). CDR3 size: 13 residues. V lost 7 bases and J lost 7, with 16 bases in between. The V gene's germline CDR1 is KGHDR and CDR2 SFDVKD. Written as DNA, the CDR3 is TGTGCCACCAGGGAGCCGGCGACGGGGGAGCAGTACTTC. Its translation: CATREPATGEQYF.

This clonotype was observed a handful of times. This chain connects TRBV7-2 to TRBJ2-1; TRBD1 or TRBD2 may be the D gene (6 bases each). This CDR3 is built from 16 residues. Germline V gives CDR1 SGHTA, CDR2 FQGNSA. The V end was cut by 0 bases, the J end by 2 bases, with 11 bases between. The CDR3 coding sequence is TGTGCCAGCAGCTTAGCGTTTAGGGGGGCCTACAATGAGCAGTTCTTC. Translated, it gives CASSLAFRGAYNEQFF. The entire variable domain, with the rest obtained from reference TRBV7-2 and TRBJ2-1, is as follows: GAGVSQSPSNKVTEKGKDVELRCDPISGHTALYWYRQSLGQGLEFLIYFQGNSAPDKSGLPSDRFSAERTGGSVSTLTIQRTQQEDSAVYLCASSLAFRGAYNEQFFGPGTRLTVL.